This TCR beta chain was sequenced for a study of shared clonotypes between healthy human individuals. Deep was the level at which the assay was run. Genomic DNA belonging to each subset was distributed in equal measure over several immunoSEQ plates. Replicate PCRs run on sorted subsets employed 200 ng DNA, 30,000 to 35,000 T cell genomes. This table comes from immunoSEQ multiplex PCR, and its TCRdb copy is limited to in-frame clones, with some not included. The profile shows 1.5 million to 1.9 million clones, 95% to 99% of them singletons. Only Caucasian adults living in Nashville, Tennessee made up the donor group. In regard to this clone: Other DNA sequences of this sample code for an identical CDR3.

Germline CDR1 reads SGHAT; CDR2 reads FQNNGV. Trimming left V 5 bases short and J 1 base short, with 8 bases between. This CDR3 region has 13 residues. V gene TRBV11-2 combines with J gene TRBJ2-5; D gene unclear. The sequenced sample was naive CD4+ T cells sorted from blood. Documented subset: CD45RA+ positively selected. This receptor was obtained from a man under 40 in good health. The chain's CDR3 is CASSPRAQETQYF. The CDR3, as DNA: TGTGCCAGCAGCCCCCGGGCCCAAGAGACCCAGTACTTC.